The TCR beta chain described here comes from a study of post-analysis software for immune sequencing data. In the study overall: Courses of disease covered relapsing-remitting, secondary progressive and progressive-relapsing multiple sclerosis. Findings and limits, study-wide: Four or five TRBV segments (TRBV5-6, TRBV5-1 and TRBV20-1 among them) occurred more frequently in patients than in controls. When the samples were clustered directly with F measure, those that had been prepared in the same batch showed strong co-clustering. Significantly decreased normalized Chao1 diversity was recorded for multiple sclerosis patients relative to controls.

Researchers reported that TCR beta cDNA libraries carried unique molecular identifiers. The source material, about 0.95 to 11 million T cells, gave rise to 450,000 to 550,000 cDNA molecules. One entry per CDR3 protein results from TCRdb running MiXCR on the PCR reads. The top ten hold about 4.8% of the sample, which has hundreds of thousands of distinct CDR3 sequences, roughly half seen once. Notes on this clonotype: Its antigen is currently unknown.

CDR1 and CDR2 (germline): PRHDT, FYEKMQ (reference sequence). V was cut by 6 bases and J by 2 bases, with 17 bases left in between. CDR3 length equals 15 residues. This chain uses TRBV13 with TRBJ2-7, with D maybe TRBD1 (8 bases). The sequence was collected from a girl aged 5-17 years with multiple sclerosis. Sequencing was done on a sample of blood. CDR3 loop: CASRLTGGGTYEQYF. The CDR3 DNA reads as TGTGCCAGCAGACTAACAGGGGGGGGAACCTACGAGCAGTACTTC.